The 31 T cell receptor beta chains presented below share a single source sample, sequenced in a study of blood T cell repertoires in COVID-19. Assay used: immunoSEQ multiplex PCR; TCRdb lists only in-frame clones, some missing. The sample yields 55,000 to 90,000 clones, more than 85% seen once. Specimen: peripheral blood. These receptors came from a human donor with active COVID-19. The donor label of this sample is uncertain.

V is TRBV15 and J is TRBJ2-1; 14 bases align to TRBD2. CDR3 length: 19 residues. The V segment lost 1 base and the J segment 3 bases; nucleotides outside the gene matches: 8. The germline gives CDR1 LNHNV, CDR2 YYDKDF (reference sequence). The CDR3 nucleotides are TGTGCCACCAGCAGAGTAAAAGGGACTAGCGGGAGTTTCTACAATGAGCAGTTCTTC. Amino acids: CATSRVKGTSGSFYNEQFF.

This chain joins TRBV7-2 and TRBJ1-3; D not certain. The CDR3 covers 14 residues. Per germline, CDR1 SGHTA and CDR2 FQGNSA. The V gene lost 1 base and the J gene lost 4 bases, with 8 bases spanning the gap. Here the CDR3 reads CASSLVGFGNTIYF. The CDR3 nucleotides read TGTGCCAGCAGCTTAGTTGGCTTCGGAAACACCATATATTTT.

This chain uses TRBV30 with TRBJ2-7; the match to TRBD1 covers 8 bases. The ends lost 7 bases at V and 2 bases at J; junction bases unmatched: 7. Germline V gene sequence: CDR1 GTSNPN, CDR2 SVGIG (reference sequence). This CDR3 is built from 13 residues. The chain's CDR3 is CALEAGGTYEQYF. The DNA for the CDR3 is TGTGCCTTGGAAGCAGGGGGCACCTACGAGCAGTACTTC.

The chain employs TRBV28 and TRBJ2-4; 8 positions match TRBD1. From germline, CDR1 is MDHEN and CDR2 SYDVKM. Trimming removed 6 bases from V and 7 bases from J; junction bases left unmatched: 8. The CDR3 contains 14 residues. CDR3 sequence (DNA): TGTGCCAGCAGGCCAGACAGGGGATGGAACATTCAGTACTTC. It specifies CASRPDRGWNIQYF.

The DNA of the CDR3 is TGTGCCAGCAGCTCACAGGGGGCCAGCTCCTACAATGAGCAGTTCTTC. Its translation: CASSSQGASSYNEQFF. The V and J genes are TRBV28 and TRBJ2-1, with 9 bases fitting TRBD1. CDR3 size: 16 residues. V shed 6 bases, J shed 0 bases, and the junction held 6 bases outside the gene matches. Germline CDR1 reads MDHEN; CDR2 reads SYDVKM.

J is TRBJ2-2 and V is TRBV5-1, with D hard to call. CDR3 length equals 15 residues. Per the germline V gene, CDR1 is SGHRS and CDR2 is YFSETQ. V lost 6 bases and J 2 bases, leaving 14 bases between the germline ends. The DNA for the CDR3 is TGCGCCAGCACCCCCGTGCGGAAAAACACCGGGGAGCTGTTTTTT. It is translated as CASTPVRKNTGELFF.

V is TRBV7-9 and J is TRBJ1-4; TRBD1 aligns across 7 bases. The CDR3 sequence is 15 residues long. With 4 bases clipped from V and 8 bases from J, the junction kept 10 bases outside the gene matches. Germline assignment: CDR1 SEHNR and CDR2 FQNEAQ (reference sequence). CDR3 coding DNA: TGTGCCAGCAGCTCCCGGGACAGTGCCTCGGAAAAACTGTTTTTT. Translating it yields CASSSRDSASEKLFF.

The rearrangement uses TRBV6-2 or TRBV6-3 and TRBJ1-1; 8 positions match TRBD1. The CDR3 has 15 amino acids. Germline CDR1 MNHEY, CDR2 SVGEGT. J was trimmed by 5 bases and V by 4 bases; bases with no gene match: 9. The CDR3 sequence is CASSSLHRGSTEAFF. CDR3 coding DNA: TGTGCCAGCAGTTCTCTTCACAGGGGGAGTACTGAAGCTTTCTTT.

This clone was observed a single time. This sequence joins TRBV18 and TRBJ1-2; D ambiguous. CDR1 KGHSH and CDR2 LQKENI come from the germline V gene. V lost 3 bases, J lost 2 bases, and 10 bases lay in between. CDR3 length equals 14 residues. The CDR3 DNA is TGTGCCAGCTCACCGTTTAGTCCAAACTATGGCTACACCTTC. It yields the protein CASSPFSPNYGYTF.

This chain's CDR3 is CASSVEDRQGSGNTIYF. The CDR3 DNA reads TGTGCCAGCAGCGTAGAGGACAGACAAGGCTCTGGAAACACCATATATTTT. J is TRBJ1-3 and V is TRBV9; D may be TRBD1 (6 bases). The CDR3 has 17 amino acids. The V end was cut by 0 bases, the J end by 0 bases, with 13 bases between. Germline V gene data show CDR1 as SGDLS and CDR2 as YYNGEE. Filled out from reference TRBV9 and TRBJ1-3, the complete variable domain reads DSGVTQTPKHLITATGQRVTLRCSPRSGDLSVYWYQQSLDQGLQFLIQYYNGEERAKGNILERFSAQQFPDLHSELNLSSLELGDSALYFCASSVEDRQGSGNTIYFGEGSWLTVV.

This sequence joins TRBV6-5 and TRBJ1-5; 7 nucleotides line up with TRBD1. Germline CDR1 and CDR2: MNHEY and SVGAGI. The length of the CDR3 is 15 residues. The trim removed 6 bases at V and 1 base at J, leaving 6 bases unmatched. The CDR3 DNA follows: TGTGCCAGCAGACGACAGGGCCCGAGCAATCAGCCCCAGCATTTT. Residues: CASRRQGPSNQPQHF.

This chain links TRBV19 with TRBJ2-2; a weak D match, TRBD2 (5 bases). This CDR3 spans 14 amino acids. CDR1 is LNHDA, CDR2 SQIVND, per germline (reference sequence). V dropped 4 bases and J dropped 7 bases, with 13 bases sitting between them. CDR3 protein: CASSKTWTFGELFF. The CDR3 bases are TGTGCCAGTAGTAAAACCTGGACTTTCGGGGAGCTGTTTTTT. Variable domain in full (rest from reference TRBV19 and TRBJ2-2): DGGITQSPKYLFRKEGQNVTLSCEQNLNHDAMYWYRQDPGQGLRLIYYSQIVNDFQKGDIAEGYSVSREKKESFPLTVTSAQKNPTAFYLCASSKTWTFGELFFGEGSRLTVL.

This chain uses TRBV5-1 with TRBJ2-3, with 11 bases matching TRBD2. CDR3 size: 17 residues. J was trimmed by 4 bases and V by 2 bases; bases with no gene match: 9. Looked up from germline, CDR1 is SGHRS and CDR2 is YFSETQ. CDR3 region: CASSLPTSGIQADTQYF. CDR3 nucleotides: TGCGCCAGCAGCTTACCGACTAGCGGGATTCAAGCAGATACGCAGTATTTT. The full variable domain, its missing parts supplied by reference TRBV5-1 and TRBJ2-3, is KAGVTQTPRYLIKTRGQQVTLSCSPISGHRSVSWYQQTPGQGLQFLFEYFSETQRNKGNFPGRFSGRQFSNSRSEMNVSTLELGDSALYLCASSLPTSGIQADTQYFGPGTRLTVL.

The V and J genes are TRBV11-3 and TRBJ1-4; 9 bases fit TRBD1. With 7 bases clipped from V and 6 bases from J, the junction kept 6 bases outside the gene matches. Germline values: CDR1 SGHNT, CDR2 YENEEA. The CDR3 contains 14 residues. This chain's CDR3 is CASTRGTGYEKLFF. In DNA form, the CDR3 reads TGTGCCAGCACCAGGGGGACAGGGTATGAAAAACTGTTTTTT.

The V and J genes are TRBV6-1 and TRBJ1-4; D gene unclear. The CDR3 contains 15 residues. Germline lookup yields CDR1 MNHNS and CDR2 SASEGT. V was cut by 2 bases and J by 5 bases, with 12 bases left in between. Here the CDR3 reads CASSERDAENEKLFF. CDR3 nucleotide sequence: TGTGCCAGCAGTGAAAGAGACGCGGAGAATGAAAAACTGTTTTTT.

This clone has just one count. V is TRBV19 and J is TRBJ2-2; 7 nucleotides align to TRBD2. CDR1 and CDR2 from the germline V gene are LNHDA and SQIVND (reference sequence). The CDR3 extends over 14 amino acids. Trimming took 6 bases from V and 7 from J; bases not matched to a gene: 8. CDR3 in amino acids: CASSPGGLGGELFF. The CDR3 coding sequence is TGTGCCAGTAGCCCGGGAGGTCTAGGCGGGGAGCTGTTTTTT. The variable domain in full, completed from reference TRBV19 and TRBJ2-2, reads DGGITQSPKYLFRKEGQNVTLSCEQNLNHDAMYWYRQDPGQGLRLIYYSQIVNDFQKGDIAEGYSVSREKKESFPLTVTSAQKNPTAFYLCASSPGGLGGELFFGEGSRLTVL.

The V call is TRBV28, the J call TRBJ1-3; D is unresolved. The germline V gene encodes CDR1 MDHEN and CDR2 SYDVKM. CDR3 length: 14 residues. The V end lost 7 bases, the J end lost 4 bases, and 14 bases lay between the germline ends. The CDR3 is CASTPQTPGNTIYF. The DNA for the CDR3 is TGTGCCAGCACCCCGCAAACTCCCGGAAACACCATATATTTT.

The chain is built from TRBV6-1 and TRBJ2-6; D remains unclear. The CDR3 has 15 amino acids. The ends were cut back, 3 bases at V and 2 bases at J, with 8 bases in the middle. Germline CDR1 and CDR2: MNHNS and SASEGT. CDR3 sequence (DNA): TGTGCCAGCAGTGAGATGTCAGCTGGGGCCAACGTCCTGACTTTC. Its protein is CASSEMSAGANVLTF.

The CDR3 sequence: CASSPTPTGGANEQFF. The CDR3, as DNA: TGTGCCAGCTCGCCAACCCCCACGGGAGGGGCCAATGAGCAGTTCTTC. The chain uses TRBV18 and TRBJ2-1; TRBD2 matches 8 bases. Losses at the gene ends were 6 bases for V and 6 bases for J; bases not matched to a gene: 13. The CDR3 spans 16 residues. Germline V gene lookup returns CDR1 KGHSH and CDR2 LQKENI.

This clone was picked up a small number of times. This chain uses TRBV5-1 with TRBJ1-6; D call uncertain. The CDR3 is made up of 12 amino acids. With 4 bases removed from V and 9 bases from J, the gap between germline ends came to 8 bases. The germline gives CDR1 SGHRS, CDR2 YFSETQ. CDR3 sequence reads: CASSVPPSPLHF. Here the CDR3 DNA reads TGCGCCAGCAGCGTCCCTCCTTCACCCCTCCACTTT.

This chain joins TRBV5-8 and TRBJ1-1; 8 positions agree with TRBD1. Germline trimming cut 4 bases from V and 2 bases from J; bases unmatched to any gene: 4. CDR3 length equals 14 residues. From germline, CDR1 is SGHTS and CDR2 YDEGEE. CDR3 sequence reads: CASSRGTGNTEAFF. CDR3 sequence (DNA): TGTGCCAGCAGCCGCGGGACAGGAAACACTGAAGCTTTCTTT.

The chain joins TRBV6-6 to TRBJ2-1; TRBD2 matches 10 bases. CDR1 is MNHNY and CDR2 is SVGAGI in the germline V gene (reference sequence). V trimming: 4 bases; J trimming: 1 base; junction bases outside the gene matches: 4. The CDR3 runs 16 residues. CDR3 DNA sequence: TGTGCCAGCAGTTGGATACTAGCGGGGTCCTACAATGAGCAGTTCTTC. This codes for CASSWILAGSYNEQFF.

This clone appeared once. The gene calls are TRBV2 and TRBJ1-5; D possibly corresponds to TRBD1 (5 bases). The CDR3 consists of 14 residues. V was shortened by 6 bases and J by 6 bases, with 15 bases between the two germline ends. Germline-derived CDR1 and CDR2 are SNHLY and FYNNEI. The CDR3 spells CASSIDSWSQPQHF. In nucleotides, the CDR3 is TGTGCCAGCAGCATCGACAGTTGGAGTCAGCCCCAGCATTTT.

This clone was recorded a few times. This rearrangement joins TRBV27 to TRBJ1-2; a possible D gene is TRBD1 (5 bases). CDR3 size: 13 residues. Trimming took 5 bases from V and 0 from J, leaving 7 bases between them. Germline CDR1 MNHEY, CDR2 SMNVEV (reference sequence). CDR3 loop: CASSTRANYGYTF. Here the CDR3 DNA reads TGTGCCAGCAGTACCAGGGCTAACTATGGCTACACCTTC.

The rearrangement uses TRBV10-1 and TRBJ2-7; 9 nucleotides match TRBD2. Germline V gives CDR1 WNHNN, CDR2 SYGVQD (reference sequence). The CDR3 runs 14 residues. Unmatched junction bases numbered 3, after V lost 5 bases and J lost 1 base. CDR3 in DNA: TGCGCCAGCAGTCCTAGCGGGGCTTCCTACGAGCAGTACTTC. Residues: CASSPSGASYEQYF.

The V and J genes are TRBV7-9 and TRBJ1-2; D ambiguous. Looked up from germline, CDR1 is SEHNR and CDR2 is FQNEAQ (reference sequence). V lost 3 bases and J lost 6, with 11 bases in between. The CDR3 is 13 residues long. CDR3 nucleotides: TGTGCCAGCAGCTTGGTTGCAGCGGATGGCTACACCTTC. It is translated as CASSLVAADGYTF.

CDR3: CASSLEGGADYEQYF. Here the CDR3 DNA reads TGTGCCAGCAGCTTAGAAGGTGGGGCCGACTACGAGCAGTACTTC. The gene calls are TRBV7-3 and TRBJ2-7; possibly TRBD1 for D (5 bases). CDR1 SGHTA and CDR2 FQGTGA come from the germline V gene. Between the trimmed V and J ends, which lost 2 bases and 3 bases, there was a span of 14 bases. The CDR3 contains 15 residues.

The chain couples TRBV11-2 to TRBJ2-5, with 7 bases fitting TRBD1. From germline, CDR1 is SGHAT and CDR2 FQNNGV. J gave up 2 bases and V 3 bases, and 0 bases lay outside the gene matches. This CDR3 spans 13 amino acids. The CDR3 DNA is TGTGCCAGCAGCTTGGGACAGCAAGAGACCCAGTACTTC. It is translated as CASSLGQQETQYF.

The CDR3 DNA is TGTGCCAGTAGTCGGCGCCCGGGACAGACCAGCACCGGGGAGCTGTTTTTT. Amino acids: CASSRRPGQTSTGELFF. V is TRBV19 and J is TRBJ2-2; 7 positions match TRBD1. V lost 5 bases to trimming and J lost 4 bases; unmatched junction nucleotides: 13. CDR1 and CDR2 (germline): LNHDA, SQIVND (reference sequence). The CDR3 spans 17 residues.

The V and J genes are TRBV24-1 and TRBJ2-2; 10 nucleotides line up with TRBD1. CDR1 KGHDR and CDR2 SFDVKD come from the germline V gene. Losses at the gene ends were 7 bases for V and 1 base for J; bases not matched to a gene: 5. The CDR3 is made up of 16 amino acids. The CDR3 DNA is TGTGCCACCAGGACAGGGGGCGGCTTGAACACCGGGGAGCTGTTTTTT. The encoded protein is CATRTGGGLNTGELFF.

The chain recombines TRBV6-6 with TRBJ1-5; tentative D call: TRBD1 (6 bases). Germline assignment: CDR1 MNHNY and CDR2 SVGAGI (reference sequence). The CDR3 runs 16 residues. Between the trimmed V and J ends, which lost 8 bases and 3 bases, there was a span of 20 bases. The CDR3 protein is CASLLQGALINQPQHF. The CDR3 DNA reads TGTGCCAGCCTTTTACAGGGCGCTCTAATCAATCAGCCCCAGCATTTT.